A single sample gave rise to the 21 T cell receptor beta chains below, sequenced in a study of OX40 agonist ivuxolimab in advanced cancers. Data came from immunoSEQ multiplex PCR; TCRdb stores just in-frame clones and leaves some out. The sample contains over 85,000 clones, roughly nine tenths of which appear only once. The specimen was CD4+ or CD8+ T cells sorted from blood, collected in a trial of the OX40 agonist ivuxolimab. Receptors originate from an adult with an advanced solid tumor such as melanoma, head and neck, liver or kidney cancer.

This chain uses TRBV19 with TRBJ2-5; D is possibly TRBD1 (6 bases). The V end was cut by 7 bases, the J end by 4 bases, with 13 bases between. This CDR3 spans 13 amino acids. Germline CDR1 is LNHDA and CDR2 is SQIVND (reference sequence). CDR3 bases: TGTGCCAGTAAGACAGGTTCGGGAGAGACCCAGTACTTC. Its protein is CASKTGSGETQYF. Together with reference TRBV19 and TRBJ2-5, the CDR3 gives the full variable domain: DGGITQSPKYLFRKEGQNVTLSCEQNLNHDAMYWYRQDPGQGLRLIYYSQIVNDFQKGDIAEGYSVSREKKESFPLTVTSAQKNPTAFYLCASKTGSGETQYFGPGTRLLVL.

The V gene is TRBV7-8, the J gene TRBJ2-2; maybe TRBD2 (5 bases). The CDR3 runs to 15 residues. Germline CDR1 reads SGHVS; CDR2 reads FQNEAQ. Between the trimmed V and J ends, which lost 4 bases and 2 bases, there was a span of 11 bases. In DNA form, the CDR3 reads TGTGCCAGCAGCTCCCGGACTGGCAACACCGGGGAGCTGTTTTTT. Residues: CASSSRTGNTGELFF.

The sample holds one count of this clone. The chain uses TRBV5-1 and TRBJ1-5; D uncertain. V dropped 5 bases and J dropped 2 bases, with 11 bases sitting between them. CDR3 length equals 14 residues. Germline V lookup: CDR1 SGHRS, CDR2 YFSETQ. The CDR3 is CASSTGVGNQPQHF. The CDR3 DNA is TGCGCCAGCAGTACGGGTGTGGGCAATCAGCCCCAGCATTTT.

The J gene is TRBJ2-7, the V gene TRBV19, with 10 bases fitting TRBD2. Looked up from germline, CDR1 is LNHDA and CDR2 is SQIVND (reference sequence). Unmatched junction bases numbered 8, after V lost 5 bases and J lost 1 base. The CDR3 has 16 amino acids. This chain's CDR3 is CASSSRTSGRSYEQYF. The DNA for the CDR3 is TGTGCCAGTAGTTCACGGACTAGCGGACGATCCTACGAGCAGTACTTC.

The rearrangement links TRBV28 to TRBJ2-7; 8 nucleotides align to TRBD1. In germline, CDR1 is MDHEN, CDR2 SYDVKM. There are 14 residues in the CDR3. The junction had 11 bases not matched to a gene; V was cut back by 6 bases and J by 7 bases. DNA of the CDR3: TGTGCCAGCAGCCCGGACAGGGCCCTTATGGAGCAGTACTTC. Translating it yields CASSPDRALMEQYF. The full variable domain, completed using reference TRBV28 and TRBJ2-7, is DVKVTQSSRYLVKRTGEKVFLECVQDMDHENMFWYRQDPGLGLRLIYFSYDVKMKEKGDIPEGYSVSREKKERFSLILESASTNQTSMYLCASSPDRALMEQYFGPGTRLTVT.

The CDR3 sequence is CASSPGQPRDTQYF. CDR3 DNA sequence: TGCGCCAGCAGCCCGGGACAGCCTAGGGATACGCAGTATTTT. V is TRBV5-1 and J is TRBJ2-3; 7 bases match TRBD1. Germline-derived CDR1 and CDR2 are SGHRS and YFSETQ. J lost 6 bases, V lost 4 bases, and 8 bases had no gene match. The CDR3 spans 14 residues.

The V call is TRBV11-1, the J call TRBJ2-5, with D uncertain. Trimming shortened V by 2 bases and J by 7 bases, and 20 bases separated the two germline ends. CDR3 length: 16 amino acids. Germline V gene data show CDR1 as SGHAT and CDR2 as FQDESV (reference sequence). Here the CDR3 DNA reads TGTGCCAGCAGCTTACAGGAAATCCTGGACCCCCCGACCCAGTACTTC. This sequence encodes CASSLQEILDPPTQYF.

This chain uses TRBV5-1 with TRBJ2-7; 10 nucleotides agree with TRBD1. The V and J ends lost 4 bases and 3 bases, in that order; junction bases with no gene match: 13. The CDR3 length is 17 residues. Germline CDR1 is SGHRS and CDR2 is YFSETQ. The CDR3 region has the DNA TGCGCCAGCAGCCGTTCCTCAGGGACAGGGGTAAGCTACGAGCAGTACTTC. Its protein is CASSRSSGTGVSYEQYF.

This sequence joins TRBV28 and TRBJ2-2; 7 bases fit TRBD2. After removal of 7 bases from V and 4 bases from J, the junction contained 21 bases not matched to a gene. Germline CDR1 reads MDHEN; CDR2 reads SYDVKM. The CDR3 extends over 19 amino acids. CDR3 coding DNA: TGTGCCAGCAAAACAGAGCGGGGACTCAGACGAGGGCCCACCGGGGAGCTGTTTTTT. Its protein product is CASKTERGLRRGPTGELFF.

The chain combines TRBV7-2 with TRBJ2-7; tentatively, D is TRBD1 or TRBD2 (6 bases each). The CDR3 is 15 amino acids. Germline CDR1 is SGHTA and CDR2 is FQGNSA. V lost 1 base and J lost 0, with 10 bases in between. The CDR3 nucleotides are TGTGCCAGCAGCTTAGAGGGGGGTAGCTCCTACGAGCAGTACTTC. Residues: CASSLEGGSSYEQYF.

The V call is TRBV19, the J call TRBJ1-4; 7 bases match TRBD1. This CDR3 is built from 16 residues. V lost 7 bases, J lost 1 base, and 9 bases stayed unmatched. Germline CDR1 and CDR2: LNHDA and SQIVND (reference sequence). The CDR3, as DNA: TGTGCCAGTAAACCGACAGGGACGGTAACTAATGAAAAACTGTTTTTT. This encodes CASKPTGTVTNEKLFF.

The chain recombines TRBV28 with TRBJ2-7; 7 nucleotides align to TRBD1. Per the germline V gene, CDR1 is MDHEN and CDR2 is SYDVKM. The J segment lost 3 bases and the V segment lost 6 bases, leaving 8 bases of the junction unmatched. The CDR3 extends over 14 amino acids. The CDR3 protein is CASRSQGSGYEQYF. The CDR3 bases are TGTGCCAGCAGATCACAGGGGAGCGGCTACGAGCAGTACTTC.

The CDR3 bases are TGTGCCAGCAGCTCCCCCAGGGGAGCCGGGGAGCTGTTTTTT. As protein: CASSSPRGAGELFF. The chain uses TRBV7-2 and TRBJ2-2; D perhaps matches TRBD1 (6 bases). The germline gives CDR1 SGHTA, CDR2 FQGNSA. The CDR3 is made up of 14 amino acids. V lost 4 bases, J lost 6 bases, and 12 bases lay in between. The full variable domain, in which reference TRBV7-2 and TRBJ2-2 provide the parts outside the CDR3, is GAGVSQSPSNKVTEKGKDVELRCDPISGHTALYWYRQSLGQGLEFLIYFQGNSAPDKSGLPSDRFSAERTGGSVSTLTIQRTQQEDSAVYLCASSSPRGAGELFFGEGSRLTVL.

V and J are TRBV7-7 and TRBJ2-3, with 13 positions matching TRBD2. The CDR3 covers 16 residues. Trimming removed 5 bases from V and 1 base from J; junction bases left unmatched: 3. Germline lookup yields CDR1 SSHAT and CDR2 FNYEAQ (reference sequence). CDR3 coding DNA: TGTGCCAGCAGCCCGGGACTAGCGGGACGCACAGATACGCAGTATTTT. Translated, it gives CASSPGLAGRTDTQYF.

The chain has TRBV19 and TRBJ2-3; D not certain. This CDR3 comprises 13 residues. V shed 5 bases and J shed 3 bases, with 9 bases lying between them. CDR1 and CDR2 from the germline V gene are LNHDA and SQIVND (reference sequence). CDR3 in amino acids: CASSQTETDTQYF. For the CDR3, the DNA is TGTGCCAGTAGTCAAACGGAGACAGATACGCAGTATTTT. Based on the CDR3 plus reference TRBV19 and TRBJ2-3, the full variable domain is DGGITQSPKYLFRKEGQNVTLSCEQNLNHDAMYWYRQDPGQGLRLIYYSQIVNDFQKGDIAEGYSVSREKKESFPLTVTSAQKNPTAFYLCASSQTETDTQYFGPGTRLTVL.

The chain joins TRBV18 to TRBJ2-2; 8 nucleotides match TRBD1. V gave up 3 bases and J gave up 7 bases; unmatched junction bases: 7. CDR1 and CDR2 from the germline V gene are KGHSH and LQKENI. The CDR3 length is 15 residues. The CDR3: CASSPRTGINGELFF. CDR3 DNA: TGTGCCAGCTCACCCAGGACAGGGATCAACGGGGAGCTGTTTTTT.

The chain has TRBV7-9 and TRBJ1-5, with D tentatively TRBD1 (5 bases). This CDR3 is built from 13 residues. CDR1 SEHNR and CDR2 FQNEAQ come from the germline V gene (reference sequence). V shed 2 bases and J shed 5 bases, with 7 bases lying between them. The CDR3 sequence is CASSLQGDQPQHF. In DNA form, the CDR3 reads TGTGCCAGCAGCTTACAGGGAGATCAGCCCCAGCATTTT. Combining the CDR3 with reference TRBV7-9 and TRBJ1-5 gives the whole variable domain DTGVSQNPRHKITKRGQNVTFRCDPISEHNRLYWYRQTLGQGPEFLTYFQNEAQLEKSRLLSDRFSAERPKGSFSTLEIQRTEQGDSAMYLCASSLQGDQPQHFGDGTRLSIL.

The CDR3 DNA reads TGTGCCAGCAGCGTCGACAGGGCGGGTCAGCCCCAGCATTTT. Protein: CASSVDRAGQPQHF. The chain carries TRBV11-3 and TRBJ1-5; 7 bases line up with TRBD1. This CDR3 is built from 14 residues. CDR1 is SGHNT, CDR2 YENEEA, per germline. V shed 5 bases, J shed 6 bases, and the junction held 7 bases outside the gene matches.

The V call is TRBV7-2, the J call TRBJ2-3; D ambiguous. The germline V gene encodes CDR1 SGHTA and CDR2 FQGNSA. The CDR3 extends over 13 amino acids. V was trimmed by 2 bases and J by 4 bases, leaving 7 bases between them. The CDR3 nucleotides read TGTGCCAGCAGCTTATCGTCCCCAGATACGCAGTATTTT. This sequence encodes CASSLSSPDTQYF.

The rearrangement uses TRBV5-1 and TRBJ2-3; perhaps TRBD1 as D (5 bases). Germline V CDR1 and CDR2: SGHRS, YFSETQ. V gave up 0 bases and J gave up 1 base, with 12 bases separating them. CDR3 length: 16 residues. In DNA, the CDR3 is TGCGCCAGCAGCTTGGGGCAGGGTCGGGGCACAGATACGCAGTATTTT. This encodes CASSLGQGRGTDTQYF.

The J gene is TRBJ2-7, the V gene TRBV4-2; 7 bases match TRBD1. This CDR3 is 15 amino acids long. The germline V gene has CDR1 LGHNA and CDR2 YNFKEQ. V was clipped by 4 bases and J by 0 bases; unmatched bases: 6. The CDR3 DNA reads TGTGCCAGCAGCCGAAACCGGGACAGCTCCTACGAGCAGTACTTC. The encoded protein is CASSRNRDSSYEQYF.